This T cell receptor (beta chain) was profiled in a study of long-term antiretroviral therapy in people with HIV. For the study at large: The oldest samples precede the 2015 immediate-ART recommendation by about a decade. Study-level findings and limits: Dominating the repertoire at all time points were the clones that expanded before ART. An increase in diversity followed ART, yet levels stayed below transplant donor controls.

With survey level as its setting, the immunoSEQ assay was v3.0. The protocol was immunoSEQ multiplex PCR, while the TCRdb copy is restricted to in-frame clones and leaves out a portion. Here the sample spans about 37,000 clones, about four fifths being singletons. To note about this clone: Its target is not known.

From germline, CDR1 is KGHSH and CDR2 LQKENI. This CDR3 spans 13 amino acids. Trimming removed 6 bases from V and 4 bases from J, with 12 bases in between. This chain connects TRBV18 to TRBJ1-1, with D uncertain. This receptor was taken from a man younger than 30 with HIV. Sequenced material: unsorted PBMCs, taken 1 year after starting antiretroviral therapy. CDR3 DNA sequence: TGTGCCAGCTCCCCCCGCGGTGGCACTGAAGCTTTCTTT. This translates into CASSPRGGTEAFF.